The 21 T cell receptor beta chains in this list originate from one sample, sequenced in a study of neoadjuvant anti-PD-1 for oral cavity cancer. Profiled with immunoSEQ multiplex PCR; TCRdb holds only in-frame clones, not every one. Here the sample spans some 66,000 clones, around 80% being singletons. The sample in question was PBMCs, obtained before nivolumab (anti-PD-1) treatment. The origin of the receptors is a person between 35 and 79 years old with oral cavity squamous cell carcinoma.

V gene TRBV5-1 combines with J gene TRBJ2-1; TRBD2 matches 7 bases. V lost 2 bases, J lost 8 bases, and 16 bases stayed unmatched. The CDR3 spans 17 residues. Germline CDR1 and CDR2: SGHRS and YFSETQ. This CDR3 is CASSFGLADPTPHEQFF. As DNA, the CDR3 is TGCGCCAGCAGCTTCGGCCTAGCGGACCCAACCCCCCATGAGCAGTTCTTC.

The chain uses TRBV27 and TRBJ1-5; 10 nucleotides align to TRBD1. Germline V lookup: CDR1 MNHEY, CDR2 SMNVEV (reference sequence). The CDR3 is 14 amino acids. Trimming cost V 4 bases and J 7 bases; bases outside gene matches: 4. The CDR3 sequence: CASSSTGGAQPQHF. The CDR3 region has the DNA TGTGCCAGCAGTTCGACAGGGGGCGCCCAGCCCCAGCATTTT.

J is TRBJ1-1 and V is TRBV7-6; D gene uncertain. This CDR3 has 14 amino acids. Germline V gives CDR1 SGHVS, CDR2 FNYEAQ. V was shortened by 5 bases and J by 11 bases, with 21 bases between the two germline ends. CDR3 in amino acids: CASSPSERVVGAFF. CDR3 sequence (DNA): TGTGCCAGCAGCCCGTCCGAGAGGGTCGTAGGCGCTTTCTTT.

The V and J genes are TRBV6-1 and TRBJ1-1; 7 bases line up with TRBD1. The CDR3 length is 15 residues. The trim removed 7 bases at V and 1 base at J, leaving 9 bases unmatched. CDR1 is MNHNS, CDR2 SASEGT, per germline. The CDR3: CASIQDRAWNTEAFF. CDR3 in DNA: TGTGCCAGCATCCAAGACAGGGCATGGAACACTGAAGCTTTCTTT.

The genes are TRBV11-2 and TRBJ1-6, with D possibly TRBD1 on 5 matching bases. V lost 5 bases to trimming and J lost 6 bases, with 14 bases between them. Germline values: CDR1 SGHAT, CDR2 FQNNGV. CDR3 length: 15 amino acids. Written as DNA, the CDR3 is TGTGCCAGCAGCGTACCAGGGAGGCGTAATTCACCCCTCCACTTT. Translating gives CASSVPGRRNSPLHF. The full variable domain, completed using reference TRBV11-2 and TRBJ1-6, is EAGVAQSPRYKIIEKRQSVAFWCNPISGHATLYWYQQILGQGPKLLIQFQNNGVVDDSQLPKDRFSAERLKGVDSTLKIQPAKLEDSAVYLCASSVPGRRNSPLHFGNGTRLTVT.

The V gene is TRBV7-8, the J gene TRBJ1-1; unclear D gene. CDR3 length equals 11 residues. The V gene's germline CDR1 is SGHVS and CDR2 FQNEAQ. The V end was cut by 8 bases, the J end by 3 bases, with 7 bases between. The CDR3 protein is CASRADTEAFF. DNA for the CDR3: TGTGCCAGCCGCGCCGACACTGAAGCTTTCTTT.

This chain uses TRBV2 with TRBJ2-1; D gene unclear. Trimming cost V 4 bases and J 6 bases, with 10 bases left between them. Germline V gene sequence: CDR1 SNHLY, CDR2 FYNNEI. The CDR3 sequence is 13 residues long. Here the CDR3 DNA reads TGTGCCAGCAGTGGGCTAGGGCTCAATGAGCAGTTCTTC. It yields the protein CASSGLGLNEQFF. Full variable domain (missing parts from reference TRBV2 and TRBJ2-1): EPEVTQTPSHQVTQMGQEVILRCVPISNHLYFYWYRQILGQKVEFLVSFYNNEISEKSEIFDDQFSVERPDGSNFTLKIRSTKLEDSAMYFCASSGLGLNEQFFGPGTRLTVL.

The chain carries TRBV11-2 and TRBJ2-1, with 13 bases fitting TRBD2. In germline, CDR1 is SGHAT, CDR2 FQNNGV. The CDR3 runs 15 residues. V dropped 6 bases and J dropped 5; count of bases not matched to a gene: 4. The CDR3 nucleotides read TGTGCCAGCAGACTGGGACTAGCGGGGAACAATGAGCAGTTCTTC. It encodes CASRLGLAGNNEQFF. Based on the CDR3 plus reference TRBV11-2 and TRBJ2-1, the full variable domain is EAGVAQSPRYKIIEKRQSVAFWCNPISGHATLYWYQQILGQGPKLLIQFQNNGVVDDSQLPKDRFSAERLKGVDSTLKIQPAKLEDSAVYLCASRLGLAGNNEQFFGPGTRLTVL.

The J gene is TRBJ1-2, the V gene TRBV6-5, with unresolved D. V shed 10 bases and J shed 4 bases, with 13 bases lying between them. The germline gives CDR1 MNHEY, CDR2 SVGAGI. CDR3 size: 12 residues. The CDR3 coding sequence is TGTGCCACCATTGGACTAGGCTATGGCTACACCTTC. Translating it yields CATIGLGYGYTF.

This clone has just a few counts. The chain has TRBV4-1 and TRBJ1-1; no firm D call. Germline V gene sequence: CDR1 MGHRA, CDR2 YSYEKL. The V end was cut by 1 base, the J end by 3 bases, with 12 bases between. The CDR3 totals 15 residues. The CDR3 sequence: CASSQARGRDTEAFF. DNA for the CDR3: TGCGCCAGCAGCCAAGCAAGAGGGAGGGACACTGAAGCTTTCTTT.

The table lists this clone with a few counts. The chain joins TRBV5-1 to TRBJ2-3; D is uncertain. Germline CDR1 is SGHRS and CDR2 is YFSETQ. The CDR3 length is 14 residues. The V end lost 5 bases, the J end lost 3 bases, and 13 bases lay between the germline ends. This CDR3 is CASRWSIFTDTQYF. CDR3 sequence (DNA): TGCGCCAGCAGGTGGAGTATTTTTACAGATACGCAGTATTTT.

This chain links TRBV4-1 with TRBJ2-6; perhaps TRBD2 as D (6 bases). Germline loops: CDR1 MGHRA, CDR2 YSYEKL. Trimming cost V 2 bases and J 4 bases, with 15 bases left between them. The CDR3 contains 17 residues. CDR3 nucleotide sequence: TGCGCCAGCAGCCAAATATATCTAGCGACCGGGGCCAACGTCCTGACTTTC. It is translated as CASSQIYLATGANVLTF.

This clone was picked up a small number of times. V gene TRBV18 combines with J gene TRBJ1-4, with D unresolved. The CDR3 has 13 residues. Trimming pared 5 bases from V and 8 bases from J, leaving 12 bases between. Germline CDR1 reads KGHSH; CDR2 reads LQKENI. The CDR3: CASSSDMAEKLFF. The DNA of the CDR3 is TGTGCCAGCTCATCCGACATGGCGGAAAAACTGTTTTTT.

The gene calls are TRBV7-9 and TRBJ1-5, with unresolved D. CDR1 SEHNR and CDR2 FQNEAQ come from the germline V gene (reference sequence). The CDR3 spans 14 residues. V was pared by 1 base and J by 3 bases, with 7 bases between. The CDR3 coding sequence is TGTGCCAGCAGCTTAGGTGGTGTCAATCAGCCCCAGCATTTT. Its protein is CASSLGGVNQPQHF.

The gene calls are TRBV7-3 and TRBJ2-1, with D tentatively TRBD2 (5 bases). The germline gives CDR1 SGHTA, CDR2 FQGTGA. CDR3 length: 15 residues. The V gene lost 2 bases and the J gene lost 0 bases, with 8 bases spanning the gap. The CDR3 loop reads CASSLRGSSYNEQFF. DNA for the CDR3: TGTGCCAGCAGCTTACGAGGGAGCTCCTACAATGAGCAGTTCTTC.

The chain combines TRBV10-1 with TRBJ2-5; D gene uncertain. This CDR3 is 14 amino acids long. V was pared by 3 bases and J by 7 bases, with 15 bases between. Germline V gene data show CDR1 as WNHNN and CDR2 as SYGVQD (reference sequence). The CDR3 loop reads CASSDAAATGTQYF. The CDR3 bases are TGCGCCAGCAGTGACGCGGCCGCCACTGGGACCCAGTACTTC.

V gene TRBV5-4 combines with J gene TRBJ1-2, with D perhaps matching TRBD1 (6 bases). Germline assignment: CDR1 SGHNT and CDR2 YYREEE (reference sequence). The CDR3 is 14 amino acids. The V end was cut by 4 bases, the J end by 10 bases, with 20 bases between. The CDR3 protein is CASSPNPTGRVYTF. The CDR3 region has the DNA TGTGCCAGCAGCCCTAACCCGACAGGACGGGTCTACACCTTC.

A few counts support this clone. This chain joins TRBV15 and TRBJ1-2, with D uncertain. The CDR3 length is 14 residues. Germline assignment: CDR1 LNHNV and CDR2 YYDKDF (reference sequence). V was cut by 0 bases and J by 4 bases, with 9 bases left in between. CDR3 sequence (DNA): TGTGCCACCAGCAGAGATTCCGCATTCTATGGCTACACCTTC. It specifies CATSRDSAFYGYTF.

The rearrangement links TRBV28 to TRBJ1-1; tentatively, D is TRBD1 (5 bases). CDR1 and CDR2 from the germline V gene are MDHEN and SYDVKM. This CDR3 has 13 amino acids. The germline V and J ends were trimmed by 7 bases and 5 bases, with 14 bases remaining between them. The DNA of the CDR3 is TGTGCCAGCAAGGAATGGGGGAAAACTGAAGCTTTCTTT. This encodes CASKEWGKTEAFF. The variable domain in full, with the rest retrieved from reference TRBV28 and TRBJ1-1, is DVKVTQSSRYLVKRTGEKVFLECVQDMDHENMFWYRQDPGLGLRLIYFSYDVKMKEKGDIPEGYSVSREKKERFSLILESASTNQTSMYLCASKEWGKTEAFFGQGTRLTVV.

This clone appeared a few times. The sample has other DNA sequences that encode this CDR3 too. The J gene is TRBJ1-5, the V gene TRBV5-8, with D uncertain. The CDR3 totals 19 residues. V was trimmed by 0 bases and J by 0 bases, leaving 19 bases between them. The germline gives CDR1 SGHTS, CDR2 YDEGEE. This CDR3 is CASSLVQLNWVYSNQPQHF. The CDR3 coding sequence is TGTGCCAGCAGCTTGGTACAGTTGAATTGGGTTTATAGCAATCAGCCCCAGCATTTT.

The table lists this clone with a count of one. The rearrangement joins TRBV4-1 to TRBJ1-2, with D maybe TRBD1 (5 bases). V lost 1 base to trimming and J lost 5 bases, with 17 bases between them. This CDR3 comprises 16 residues. The germline V gene has CDR1 MGHRA and CDR2 YSYEKL. CDR3 sequence: CASSQAPQGRDYGYTF. CDR3 DNA: TGCGCCAGCAGCCAAGCACCGCAGGGACGGGATTATGGCTACACCTTC.